Shown below are 10 T cell receptor beta chains from a single sample sequenced in a study of blood T cell repertoires in COVID-19. TCRdb's table, derived via immunoSEQ multiplex PCR, lists solely in-frame clones and lacks some. The sample lists fewer than 110,000 clones, around 93% occurring once. Source material: peripheral blood. All receptors derive from a man aged 45 to 65 with acute or convalescent COVID-19.

This rearrangement joins TRBV7-2 to TRBJ2-7, with 7 bases matching TRBD1. Germline V lookup: CDR1 SGHTA, CDR2 FQGNSA. Trimming took 2 bases from V and 3 from J; bases not matched to a gene: 4. The CDR3 spans 14 residues. This chain's CDR3 is CASSLRGQSYEQYF. CDR3 nucleotide sequence: TGTGCCAGCAGCTTACGGGGACAGAGCTACGAGCAGTACTTC. Full variable domain (missing parts from reference TRBV7-2 and TRBJ2-7): GAGVSQSPSNKVTEKGKDVELRCDPISGHTALYWYRQSLGQGLEFLIYFQGNSAPDKSGLPSDRFSAERTGGSVSTLTIQRTQQEDSAVYLCASSLRGQSYEQYFGPGTRLTVT.

CDR3 in amino acids: CASSLDGQGVSYGYTF. The CDR3, as DNA: TGTGCCAGCAGCTTGGACGGACAGGGGGTGTCCTATGGCTACACCTTC. V gene TRBV5-4 combines with J gene TRBJ1-2; 10 bases map to TRBD1. This CDR3 is built from 16 residues. The germline CDR1 and CDR2 sequences are SGHNT and YYREEE (reference sequence). V was clipped by 0 bases and J by 4 bases; unmatched bases: 6. The variable domain in full, with the rest retrieved from reference TRBV5-4 and TRBJ1-2, is ETGVTQSPTHLIKTRGQQVTLRCSSQSGHNTVSWYQQALGQGPQFIFQYYREEENGRGNFPPRFSGLQFPNYSSELNVNALELDDSALYLCASSLDGQGVSYGYTFGSGTRLTVV.

The chain is built from TRBV2 and TRBJ1-3; D remains unclear. Germline assignment: CDR1 SNHLY and CDR2 FYNNEI. Deletions cut 5 bases from V and 0 bases from J, with 11 bases between. The CDR3 is 15 amino acids. The CDR3 region is CASSQGFSSGNTIYF. DNA of the CDR3: TGTGCCAGCAGTCAAGGTTTTAGCTCTGGAAACACCATATATTTT.

The chain uses TRBV11-3 and TRBJ2-7; possible D gene TRBD2, 5 bases. The CDR3 covers 13 residues. With 3 bases removed from V and 9 bases from J, the gap between germline ends came to 15 bases. CDR1 SGHNT and CDR2 YENEEA come from the germline V gene. In nucleotides, the CDR3 is TGTGCCAGCAGCTTGAACAGCCTTGGAGGGCAGTACTTC. Translating it yields CASSLNSLGGQYF.

The V gene is TRBV5-1, the J gene TRBJ1-2; the D gene is possibly TRBD1 (6 bases). CDR1 and CDR2 (germline): SGHRS, YFSETQ. V dropped 0 bases and J dropped 8 bases, with 8 bases sitting between them. There are 12 residues in the CDR3. In DNA form, the CDR3 reads TGCGCCAGCAGCTTGGGACAGGTGGGCTACACCTTC. Encoded protein: CASSLGQVGYTF.

The genes are TRBV5-4 and TRBJ1-5; 9 positions match TRBD1. The CDR3 spans 13 residues. With 4 bases clipped from V and 7 bases from J, the junction kept 3 bases outside the gene matches. Germline V gene sequence: CDR1 SGHNT, CDR2 YYREEE (reference sequence). CDR3: CASSRQGVQPQHF. In DNA form, the CDR3 reads TGTGCCAGCAGCAGACAGGGGGTGCAGCCCCAGCATTTT.

The V call is TRBV19, the J call TRBJ1-2, with 7 bases lining up with TRBD1. Germline V gene data show CDR1 as LNHDA and CDR2 as SQIVND (reference sequence). This CDR3 contains 12 residues. V gave up 10 bases and J gave up 4 bases; unmatched junction bases: 6. CDR3 residues: CATSEGAYGYTF. As DNA, the CDR3 is TGTGCCACTTCCGAGGGGGCCTATGGCTACACCTTC.

The chain joins TRBV27 to TRBJ2-5; D remains unclear. V was trimmed by 0 bases and J by 5 bases, leaving 7 bases between them. The CDR3 loop spans 13 amino acids. Germline-derived CDR1 and CDR2 are MNHEY and SMNVEV (reference sequence). In DNA form, the CDR3 reads TGTGCCAGCAGTTTATCGATTCGGGAGACCCAGTACTTC. The encoded protein is CASSLSIRETQYF.

J is TRBJ2-3 and V is TRBV18, with a weak D call TRBD1 (7 bases). The V gene's germline CDR1 is KGHSH and CDR2 LQKENI. The CDR3 contains 15 residues. V lost 5 bases and J lost 6, with 18 bases in between. This CDR3 reads CASSARGEFIDTQYF. The DNA of the CDR3 is TGTGCCAGCTCAGCCAGGGGGGAGTTCATCGATACGCAGTATTTT. Looking up the rest from reference TRBV18 and TRBJ2-3 gives the full variable domain: NAGVMQNPRHLVRRRGQEARLRCSPMKGHSHVYWYRQLPEEGLKFMVYLQKENIIDESGMPKERFSAEFPKEGPSILRIQQVVRGDSAAYFCASSARGEFIDTQYFGPGTRLTVL.

J is TRBJ1-3 and V is TRBV21-1. TRBV21-1 is annotated as a pseudogene. The CDR3 has 11 residues. CDR3 bases: TGTGCCAGACTCCGAGGAAACACCATATATTTT. Translated, it gives CARLRGNTIYF.